This TCR beta chain appears in the sequencing data of a study of cytomegalovirus exposure and HLA in healthy donors. Researchers ran the PCR with 60 Vbeta and 13 Jbeta primers. TCRdb's copy holds only in-frame clones and misses some; the assay was immunoSEQ multiplex PCR. This sample's table reports approximately 110,000 clones. CDR3 length: 15 residues. The germline gives CDR1 MDHEN, CDR2 SYDVKM. The V gene end was trimmed by 6 bases and the J gene end by 0 bases; junction bases not matched to a gene: 6. Sequenced: PBMCs. The V and J genes are TRBV28 and TRBJ1-1, with 8 bases identical to TRBD1. The clonotype comes from a man aged 30-40 years in good health and CMV-seronegative. DNA of the CDR3: TGTGCCAGCAGAACGACAGGGGACATGAACACTGAAGCTTTCTTT. Protein: CASRTTGDMNTEAFF. The full variable domain, its missing parts supplied by reference TRBV28 and TRBJ1-1, is DVKVTQSSRYLVKRTGEKVFLECVQDMDHENMFWYRQDPGLGLRLIYFSYDVKMKEKGDIPEGYSVSREKKERFSLILESASTNQTSMYLCASRTTGDMNTEAFFGQGTRLTVV.